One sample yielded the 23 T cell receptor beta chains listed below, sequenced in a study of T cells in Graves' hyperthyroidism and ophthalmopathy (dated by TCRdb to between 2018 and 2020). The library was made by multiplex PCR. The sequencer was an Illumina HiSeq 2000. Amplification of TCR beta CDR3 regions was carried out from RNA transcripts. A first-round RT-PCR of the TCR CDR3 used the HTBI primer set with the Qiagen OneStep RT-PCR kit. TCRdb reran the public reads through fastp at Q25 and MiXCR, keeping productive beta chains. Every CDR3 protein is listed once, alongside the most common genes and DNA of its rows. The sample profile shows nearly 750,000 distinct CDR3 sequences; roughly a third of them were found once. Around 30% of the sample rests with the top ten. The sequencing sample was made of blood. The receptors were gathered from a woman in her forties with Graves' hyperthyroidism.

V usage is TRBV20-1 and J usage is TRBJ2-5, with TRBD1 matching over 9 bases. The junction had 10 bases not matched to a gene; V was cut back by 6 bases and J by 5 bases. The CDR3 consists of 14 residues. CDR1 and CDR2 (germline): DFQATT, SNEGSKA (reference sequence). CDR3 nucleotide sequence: TGCAGTGCCAGTCCCGGGACAGGGATGGAGACCCAGTACTTC. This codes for CSASPGTGMETQYF.

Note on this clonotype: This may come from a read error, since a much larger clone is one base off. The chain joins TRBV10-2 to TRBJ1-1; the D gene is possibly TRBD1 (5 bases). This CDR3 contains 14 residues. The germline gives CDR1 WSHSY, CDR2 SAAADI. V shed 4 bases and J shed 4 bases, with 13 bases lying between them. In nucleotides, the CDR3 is TGCGCCAGCAGTGGGTCGGGAGGGGCCACTGAAGCTTTCTTT. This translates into CASSGSGGATEAFF.

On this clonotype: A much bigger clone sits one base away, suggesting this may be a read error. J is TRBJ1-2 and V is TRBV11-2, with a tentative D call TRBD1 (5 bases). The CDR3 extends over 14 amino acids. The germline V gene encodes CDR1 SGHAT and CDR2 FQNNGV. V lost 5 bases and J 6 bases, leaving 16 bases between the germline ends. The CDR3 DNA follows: TGTGCCAGCAGCCAAGGGACCTTGAACAATGGCTACACCTTC. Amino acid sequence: CASSQGTLNNGYTF. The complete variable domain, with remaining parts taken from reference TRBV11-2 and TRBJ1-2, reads EAGVAQSPRYKIIEKRQSVAFWCNPISGHATLYWYQQILGQGPKLLIQFQNNGVVDDSQLPKDRFSAERLKGVDSTLKIQPAKLEDSAVYLCASSQGTLNNGYTFGSGTRLTVV.

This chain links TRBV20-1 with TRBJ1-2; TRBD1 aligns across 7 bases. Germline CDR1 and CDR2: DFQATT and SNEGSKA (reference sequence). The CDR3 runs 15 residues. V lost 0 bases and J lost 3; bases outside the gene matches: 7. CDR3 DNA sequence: TGCAGTGCTAGAGATCAGGGCAGGGGGGACTATGGCTACACCTTC. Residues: CSARDQGRGDYGYTF.

The CDR3 is CSVVWGKRVTDTQYF. The CDR3, as DNA: TGCAGCGTTGTGTGGGGAAAAAGGGTCACAGATACGCAGTATTTT. The rearrangement uses TRBV29-1 and TRBJ2-3; D is undetermined. The V and J ends lost 4 bases and 2 bases respectively, with 16 bases between them. CDR3 length: 15 residues. Per germline, CDR1 SQVTM and CDR2 ANQGSEA.

The CDR3 reads CASSLPGLAINEQFF. As DNA, the CDR3 is TGTGCCAGCAGCCTCCCGGGACTAGCGATAAATGAGCAGTTCTTC. This sequence joins TRBV12-3 or TRBV12-4 and TRBJ2-1; 10 bases match TRBD2. There are 15 residues in the CDR3. J lost 7 bases, V lost 6 bases, and 9 bases had no gene match.

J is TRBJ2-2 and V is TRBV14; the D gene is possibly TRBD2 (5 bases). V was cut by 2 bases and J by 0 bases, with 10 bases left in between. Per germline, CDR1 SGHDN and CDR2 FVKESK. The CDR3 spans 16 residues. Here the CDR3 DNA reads TGTGCCAGCAGCCAACGGGGAGTAGCGAACACCGGGGAGCTGTTTTTT. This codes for CASSQRGVANTGELFF.

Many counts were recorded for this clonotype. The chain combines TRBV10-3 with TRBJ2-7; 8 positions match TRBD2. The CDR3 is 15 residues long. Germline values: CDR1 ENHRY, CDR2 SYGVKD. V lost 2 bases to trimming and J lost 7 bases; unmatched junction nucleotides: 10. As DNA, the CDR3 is TGTGCCATCAGTGAGCAGGCTAGCGGGCTTCTGGAGCAGTACTTC. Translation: CAISEQASGLLEQYF.

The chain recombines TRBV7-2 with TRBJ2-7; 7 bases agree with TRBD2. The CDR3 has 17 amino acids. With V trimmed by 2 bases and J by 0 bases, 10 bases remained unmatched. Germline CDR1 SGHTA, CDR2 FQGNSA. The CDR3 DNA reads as TGTGCCAGCAGCTTATTTCGGGCGGGGGTATACTCCTACGAGCAGTACTTC. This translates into CASSLFRAGVYSYEQYF.

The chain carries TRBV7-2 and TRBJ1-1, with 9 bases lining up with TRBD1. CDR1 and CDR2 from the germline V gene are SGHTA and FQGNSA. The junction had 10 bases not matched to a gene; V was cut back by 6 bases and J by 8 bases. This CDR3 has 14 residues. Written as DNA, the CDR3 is TGTGCCAGCAGGCCCATCCGGGACAGGGAGGAAGCTTTCTTT. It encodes CASRPIRDREEAFF.

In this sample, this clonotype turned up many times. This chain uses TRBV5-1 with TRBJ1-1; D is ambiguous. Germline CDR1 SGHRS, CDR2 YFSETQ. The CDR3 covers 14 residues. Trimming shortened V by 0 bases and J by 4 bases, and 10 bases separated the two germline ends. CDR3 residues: CASSLVSESTEAFF. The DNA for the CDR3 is TGCGCCAGCAGCTTGGTTTCGGAGAGCACTGAAGCTTTCTTT.

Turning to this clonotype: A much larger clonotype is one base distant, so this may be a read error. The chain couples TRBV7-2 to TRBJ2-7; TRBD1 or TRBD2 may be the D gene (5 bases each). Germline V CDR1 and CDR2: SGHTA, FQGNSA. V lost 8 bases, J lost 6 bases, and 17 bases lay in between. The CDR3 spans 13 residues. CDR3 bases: TGTGCCAGCCTTCAGGGAGTCAGCTGCGAGCAGTACTTC. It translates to CASLQGVSCEQYF.

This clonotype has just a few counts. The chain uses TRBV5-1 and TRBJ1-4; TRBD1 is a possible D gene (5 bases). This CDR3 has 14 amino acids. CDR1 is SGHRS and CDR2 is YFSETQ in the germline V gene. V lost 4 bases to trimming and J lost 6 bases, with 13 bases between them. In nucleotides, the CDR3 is TGCGCCAGCAGCCCCTATGGGGCAGATGAAAAACTGTTTTTT. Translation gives CASSPYGADEKLFF.

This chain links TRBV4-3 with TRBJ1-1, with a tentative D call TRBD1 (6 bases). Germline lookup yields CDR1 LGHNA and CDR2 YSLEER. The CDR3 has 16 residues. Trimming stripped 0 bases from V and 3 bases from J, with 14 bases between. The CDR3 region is CASSQDRNRADTEAFF. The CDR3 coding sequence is TGCGCCAGCAGCCAAGATCGGAACAGGGCGGACACTGAAGCTTTCTTT.

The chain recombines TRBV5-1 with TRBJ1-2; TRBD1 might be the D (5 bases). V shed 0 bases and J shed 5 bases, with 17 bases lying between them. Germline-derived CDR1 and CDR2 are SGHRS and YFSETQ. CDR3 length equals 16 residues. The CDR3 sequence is CASSLVYPGTDYGYTF. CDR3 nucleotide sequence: TGCGCCAGCAGCTTGGTCTACCCCGGGACGGATTATGGCTACACCTTC.

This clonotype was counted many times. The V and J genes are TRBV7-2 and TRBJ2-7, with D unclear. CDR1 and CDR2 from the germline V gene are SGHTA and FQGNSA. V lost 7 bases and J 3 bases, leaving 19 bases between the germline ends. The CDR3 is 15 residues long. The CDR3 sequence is CASNTFDGKGYEQYF. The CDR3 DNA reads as TGTGCCAGCAATACCTTCGATGGGAAAGGCTACGAGCAGTACTTC.

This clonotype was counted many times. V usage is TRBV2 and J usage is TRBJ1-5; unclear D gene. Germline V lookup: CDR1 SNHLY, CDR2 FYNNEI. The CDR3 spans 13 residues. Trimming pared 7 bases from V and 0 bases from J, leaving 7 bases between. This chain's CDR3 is CASNGDSNQPQHF. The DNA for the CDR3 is TGTGCCAGCAACGGGGATAGCAATCAGCCCCAGCATTTT.

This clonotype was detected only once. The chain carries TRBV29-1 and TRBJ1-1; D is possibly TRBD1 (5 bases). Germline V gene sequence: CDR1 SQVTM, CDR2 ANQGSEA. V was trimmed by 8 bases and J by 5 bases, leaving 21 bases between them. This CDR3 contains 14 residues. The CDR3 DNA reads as TGCAGCCAAGATCGGAGGGGAGGAAGAACTGAAGCTTTCTTT. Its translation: CSQDRRGGRTEAFF.

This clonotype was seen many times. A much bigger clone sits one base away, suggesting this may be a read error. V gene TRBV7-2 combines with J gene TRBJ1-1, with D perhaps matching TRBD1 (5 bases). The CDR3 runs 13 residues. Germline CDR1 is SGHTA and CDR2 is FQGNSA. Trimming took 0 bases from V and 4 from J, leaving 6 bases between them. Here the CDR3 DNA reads TGTGCCAGCAGCTTAGCAGGGACCACTGAAGCTTTCTTT. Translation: CASSLAGTTEAFF.

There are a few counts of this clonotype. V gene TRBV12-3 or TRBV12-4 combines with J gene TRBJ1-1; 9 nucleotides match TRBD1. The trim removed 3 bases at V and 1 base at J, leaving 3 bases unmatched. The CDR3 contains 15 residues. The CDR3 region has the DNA TGTGCCAGCAGTTTCCCGGGACAGGGGAACACTGAAGCTTTCTTT. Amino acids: CASSFPGQGNTEAFF.

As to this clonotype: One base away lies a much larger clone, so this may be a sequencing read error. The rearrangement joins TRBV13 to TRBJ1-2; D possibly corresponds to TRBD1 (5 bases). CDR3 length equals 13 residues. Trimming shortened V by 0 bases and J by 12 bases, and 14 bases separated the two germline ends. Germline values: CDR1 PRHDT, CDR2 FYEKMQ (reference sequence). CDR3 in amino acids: CASSLGAGRQDTF. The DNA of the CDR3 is TGTGCCAGCAGCTTAGGCGCAGGGAGGCAGGACACCTTC.

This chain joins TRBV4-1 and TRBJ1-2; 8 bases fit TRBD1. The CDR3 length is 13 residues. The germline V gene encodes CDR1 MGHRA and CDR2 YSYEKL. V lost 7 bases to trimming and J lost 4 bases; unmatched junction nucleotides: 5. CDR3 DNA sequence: TGCGCCAGCACCGGACAGGGACCCTATGGCTACACCTTC. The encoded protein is CASTGQGPYGYTF.

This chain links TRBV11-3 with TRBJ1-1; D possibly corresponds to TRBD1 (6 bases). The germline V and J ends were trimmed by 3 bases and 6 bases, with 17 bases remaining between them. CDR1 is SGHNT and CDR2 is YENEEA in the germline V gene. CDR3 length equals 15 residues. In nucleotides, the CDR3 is TGTGCCAGCAGCTTGGGACAAATGGCGCGCGCTGAAGCTTTCTTT. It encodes CASSLGQMARAEAFF.